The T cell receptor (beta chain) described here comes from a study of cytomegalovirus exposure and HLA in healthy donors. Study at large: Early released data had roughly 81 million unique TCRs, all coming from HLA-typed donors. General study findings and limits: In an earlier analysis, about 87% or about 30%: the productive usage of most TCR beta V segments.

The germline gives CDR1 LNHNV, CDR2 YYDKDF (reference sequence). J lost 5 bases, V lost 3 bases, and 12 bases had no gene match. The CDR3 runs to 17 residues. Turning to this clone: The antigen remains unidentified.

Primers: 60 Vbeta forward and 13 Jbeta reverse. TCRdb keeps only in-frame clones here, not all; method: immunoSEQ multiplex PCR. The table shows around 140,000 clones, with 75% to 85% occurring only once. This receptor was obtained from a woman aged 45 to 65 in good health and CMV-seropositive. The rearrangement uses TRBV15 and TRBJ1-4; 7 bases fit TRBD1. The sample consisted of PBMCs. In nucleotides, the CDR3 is TGTGCCACCAGCAGGAGGGGGACAGACGGGCAAAATGAAAAACTGTTTTTT. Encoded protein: CATSRRGTDGQNEKLFF. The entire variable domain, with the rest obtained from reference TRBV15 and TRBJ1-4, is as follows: DAMVIQNPRYQVTQFGKPVTLSCSQTLNHNVMYWYQQKSSQAPKLLFHYYDKDFNNEADTPDNFQSRRPNTSFCFLDIRSPGLGDTAMYLCATSRRGTDGQNEKLFFGSGTQLSVL.